A single sample is the source of the 10 T cell receptor beta chains below, sequenced in a study of beta chain features in type 1 diabetes. Study observations and caveats: TCRB CDR3s from Type 1 diabetes patients were moderately but significantly shorter in all four CD4+ subsets.

The entirety of the isolated RNA underwent reverse transcription, so expressed TCRB transcripts were sequenced. Only in-frame clones appear in the TCRdb table, and some are missing; sequencing was by immunoSEQ multiplex PCR. In the table there are tens of thousands of clones, over 40% of which are singletons. No cognate antigen is known for these TCRs. The sequenced sample consisted of Tregs from blood. These receptors were collected from a man aged 25 to 40 with type 1 diabetes.

V usage is TRBV4-3 and J usage is TRBJ2-5, with a tentative D call TRBD1 (6 bases). The J call is in doubt because the DNA end fits TRBJ2-7 better. Germline lookup yields CDR1 LGHNA and CDR2 YSLEER. The CDR3 runs 17 residues. For the CDR3, the DNA is TGCGCCAGCAGCCAAGATTATCCAGCACAGGGAGACGGCGAGCAGTACTTC. Its translation is CASSQDYPAQGDGEQYF.

The sample holds a few counts of this clone. The rearrangement uses TRBV7-9 and TRBJ2-7; perhaps TRBD2 as D (5 bases). CDR1 and CDR2 from the germline V gene are SEHNR and FQNEAQ (reference sequence). The CDR3 is made up of 13 amino acids. V shed 3 bases and J shed 0 bases, with 6 bases lying between them. The CDR3 loop reads CASSFTSSYEQYF. CDR3 nucleotide sequence: TGTGCCAGCAGCTTTACTAGCTCCTACGAGCAGTACTTC.

This clone was picked up a small number of times. J is TRBJ2-7 and V is TRBV7-2, with 7 bases aligning to TRBD1. Germline assignment: CDR1 SGHTA and CDR2 FQGNSA. The V gene end was trimmed by 0 bases and the J gene end by 2 bases; junction bases not matched to a gene: 10. This CDR3 has 17 residues. CDR3 in amino acids: CASSLARIRDRAYEQYF. CDR3 coding DNA: TGTGCCAGCAGCTTAGCGCGGATTCGGGACAGAGCCTACGAGCAGTACTTC.

The sample holds a few counts of this clone. CDR3 sequence reads: CASSIMVAAYNEQFF. In nucleotides, the CDR3 is TGTGCCAGTAGTATTATGGTAGCAGCCTACAATGAGCAGTTCTTC. The V call is TRBV19, the J call TRBJ2-1; D not certain. V gave up 3 bases and J gave up 2 bases, with 11 bases separating them. Germline CDR1 reads LNHDA; CDR2 reads SQIVND (reference sequence). This CDR3 spans 15 amino acids.

This chain joins TRBV27 and TRBJ2-5, with 8 bases fitting TRBD2. Near its end, the DNA agrees better with TRBJ2-7, so the J call may be wrong. In germline, CDR1 is MNHEY, CDR2 SMNVEV (reference sequence). The CDR3 is 15 amino acids. The CDR3, as DNA: TGTGCCAGCAGTTTATCAGCGGGAGACGCCTACGAGCAGTACTTC. This codes for CASSLSAGDAYEQYF.

This clone has a handful of counts. CDR3 amino acids: CASSQDRASGRGSSYNEQFF. CDR3 nucleotide sequence: TGCGCCAGCAGCCAAGATCGGGCTAGCGGGAGGGGGAGCTCCTACAATGAGCAGTTCTTC. The chain recombines TRBV4-3 with TRBJ2-1; the match to TRBD2 covers 12 bases. V shed 0 bases and J 0 bases; nucleotides not matched to a gene: 9. CDR3 length: 20 residues. Germline CDR1 reads LGHNA; CDR2 reads YSLEER.

This rearrangement joins TRBV19 to TRBJ1-5; no firm D call. CDR1 is LNHDA and CDR2 is SQIVND in the germline V gene (reference sequence). Trimming pared 9 bases from V and 2 bases from J, leaving 17 bases between. CDR3 length: 15 amino acids. Written as DNA, the CDR3 is TGTGCCAGCCAAGAGACCGGGGTGGGCAATCAGCCCCAGCATTTT. Its translation is CASQETGVGNQPQHF.

V and J are TRBV14 and TRBJ2-5, with D possibly being TRBD2 (6 bases). There are 17 residues in the CDR3. The V gene's germline CDR1 is SGHDN and CDR2 FVKESK. Trimming pared 4 bases from V and 4 bases from J, leaving 22 bases between. DNA for the CDR3: TGTGCCAGCAGCCCCCGACACCAAACTAGCTTGGGAGAGACCCAGTACTTC. The encoded protein is CASSPRHQTSLGETQYF.

This clone has just a few counts. The chain combines TRBV5-1 with TRBJ1-1; 8 bases are shared with TRBD1. This CDR3 has 15 residues. Germline V gene data show CDR1 as SGHRS and CDR2 as YFSETQ. V shed 2 bases and J 6 bases; nucleotides not matched to a gene: 9. The CDR3 nucleotides read TGCGCCAGCAGCTTTAGGACAGGGCAAGACGCTGAAGCTTTCTTT. It specifies CASSFRTGQDAEAFF.

This sequence joins TRBV6-1 and TRBJ1-4; D is perhaps TRBD1 (6 bases). Between the trimmed V and J ends, which lost 4 bases and 8 bases, there was a span of 11 bases. Germline CDR1 MNHNS, CDR2 SASEGT. The CDR3 runs 13 residues. The CDR3 spells CASSGEDREKLFF. As DNA, the CDR3 is TGTGCCAGCAGTGGTGAGGACAGAGAAAAACTGTTTTTT.